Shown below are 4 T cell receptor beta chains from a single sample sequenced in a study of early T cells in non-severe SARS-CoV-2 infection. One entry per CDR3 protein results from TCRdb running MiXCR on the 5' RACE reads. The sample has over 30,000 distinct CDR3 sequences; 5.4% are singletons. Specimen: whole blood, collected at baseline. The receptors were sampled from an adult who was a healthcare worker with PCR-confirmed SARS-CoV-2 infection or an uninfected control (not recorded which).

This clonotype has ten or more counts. CDR3 amino acids: CSARDGGTYEQYF. The DNA of the CDR3 is TGCAGTGCTAGAGATGGCGGAACCTACGAGCAGTACTTC. The chain employs TRBV20-1 and TRBJ2-7; no reliable D call. CDR3 size: 13 residues. Looked up from germline, CDR1 is DFQATT and CDR2 is SNEGSKA (reference sequence). Trimming removed 0 bases from V and 2 bases from J, with 8 bases in between.

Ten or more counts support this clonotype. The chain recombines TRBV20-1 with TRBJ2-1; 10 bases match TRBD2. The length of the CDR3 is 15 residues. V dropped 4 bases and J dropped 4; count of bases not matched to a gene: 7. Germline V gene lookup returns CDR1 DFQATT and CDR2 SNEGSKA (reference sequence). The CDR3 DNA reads TGCAGTGCTACCAAAGGGACTAGCGAGTACAATGAGCAGTTCTTC. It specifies CSATKGTSEYNEQFF.

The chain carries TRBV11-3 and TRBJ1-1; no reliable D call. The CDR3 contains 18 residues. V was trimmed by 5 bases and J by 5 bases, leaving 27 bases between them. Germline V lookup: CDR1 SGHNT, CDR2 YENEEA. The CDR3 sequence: CASSPRLGPLQKMTEAFF. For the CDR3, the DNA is TGTGCCAGCAGCCCCCGTCTGGGCCCGCTTCAGAAGATGACTGAAGCTTTCTTT.

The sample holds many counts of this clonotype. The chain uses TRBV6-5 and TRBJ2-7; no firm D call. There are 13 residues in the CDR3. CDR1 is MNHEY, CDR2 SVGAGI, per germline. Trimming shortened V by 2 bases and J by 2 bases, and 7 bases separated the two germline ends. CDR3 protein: CASSYGGTYEQYF. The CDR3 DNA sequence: TGTGCCAGCAGTTACGGCGGAACCTACGAGCAGTACTTC.